This entry concerns a single TCR beta chain. Its antigen is currently unknown. The sample originates from a study of cytomegalovirus exposure and HLA in healthy donors. Study conclusions and caveats: The classifier, whose performance was assessed in both the original and validation cohorts, reportedly diagnosed cytomegalovirus status with high specificity and sensitivity.

With 60 Vbeta and 13 Jbeta primers, the PCR was carried out. The protocol was immunoSEQ multiplex PCR, while the TCRdb copy is restricted to in-frame clones and leaves out a portion. The top ten hold 0.2% to 0.25% of the sample, which has around 220,000 clones, around 79% seen once. The sample comprised PBMCs. The clonotype comes from a girl aged 2 to 10 in good health and CMV-seronegative.

The CDR3 nucleotides are TGCGCCAGCAGCCAAGTTATGGGACAGGGGATGAACACTGAAGCTTTCTTT. Translated: CASSQVMGQGMNTEAFF. The chain couples TRBV4-1 to TRBJ1-1, with 10 bases aligning to TRBD1. Germline lookup yields CDR1 MGHRA and CDR2 YSYEKL. The CDR3 length is 17 residues. V dropped 1 base and J dropped 0; count of bases not matched to a gene: 5.